This entry features one TCR beta chain sequence. Antigen unknown. Germline-derived CDR1 and CDR2 are KGHSH and LQKENI. Trimming took 3 bases from V and 1 from J; bases not matched to a gene: 9. The CDR3 loop spans 16 amino acids. Generated by immunoSEQ multiplex PCR, the TCRdb table keeps only in-frame clones and is missing some. The repertoire includes about 73,000 clones, 87% of them detected once, and 40% sits in the top ten. The data stem from a study of radiotherapy plus CTLA-4 blockade in lung cancer. Patients had chemo-refractory metastatic non-small-cell lung cancer and received focal radiation plus CTLA-4 blockade that used ipilimumab. Study-level results: TCR clones of tumor origin grew in blood after radiotherapy plus ipilimumab. Early blood T cell clone changes and increased post-radiation serum interferon-beta were reportedly the strongest response predictors.

The rearrangement links TRBV18 to TRBJ2-7; 7 nucleotides agree with TRBD1. The sequence came from a human donor with non-small cell lung cancer that progressed on radiotherapy plus ipilimumab. The source material was peripheral blood, sampled from a patient treated with radiotherapy plus ipilimumab. The CDR3 DNA follows: TGTGCCAGCTCACCCGTACAGGGGCTGACATCCTACGAGCAGTACGTC. Amino acids: CASSPVQGLTSYEQYV.